This T cell receptor (beta chain) was recorded in a study of T cells in Graves' hyperthyroidism and ophthalmopathy. General study points: By a 13 V-J model, ophthalmopathy was set apart from stable hyperthyroidism.

For ophthalmopathy patients, the Clinical Activity Score was at least 3 and the NOSPECS grade at least 4; duration was under 3 months. From RNA transcripts, TCR beta CDR3 regions were amplified. An initial round of RT-PCR targeting the TCR CDR3 relied on the HTBI primer set. TCRdb reprocessed the multiplex PCR reads via MiXCR and lists one record per CDR3 protein. This table has hundreds of thousands of distinct CDR3 sequences, less than 20% appearing once. Remarks on this clonotype: The target antigen is unknown.

This CDR3 has 14 residues. With V trimmed by 4 bases and J by 7 bases, 3 bases remained unmatched. Germline V gives CDR1 LNHDA, CDR2 SQIVND (reference sequence). This clonotype was sampled from a woman aged 18 to 35 with Graves' ophthalmopathy. Sequencing input: blood. The genes are TRBV19 and TRBJ1-6; 8 bases fit TRBD1. CDR3 bases: TGTGCCAGTAGTACCCGACAGGGGAATTCACCCCTCCACTTT. This codes for CASSTRQGNSPLHF.